Each of the 8 T cell receptor beta chains below was sequenced from the same sample in a study of type 1 regulatory T cells. In TCRdb, the reads were re-called with MiXCR into one record per CDR3 protein. This sample has 80,000 to 100,000 distinct CDR3 sequences, with roughly 30% found just once. What was sequenced was CD4+ T cells, either the whole sample or a sorted fraction (not recorded which). These receptors were obtained from a human donor in good health.

There are a few counts of this clonotype. The V call is TRBV29-1, the J call TRBJ2-7; D may be TRBD2 (7 bases). Looked up from germline, CDR1 is SQVTM and CDR2 is ANQGSEA. V dropped 7 bases and J dropped 4 bases, with 17 bases sitting between them. This CDR3 has 13 residues. The CDR3 DNA sequence: TGCAGCGCCGGGGGGCAGGGAGTATACGAGCAGTACTTC. Translation: CSAGGQGVYEQYF.

A few counts support this clonotype. The genes are TRBV5-1 and TRBJ1-2, with a possible D match to TRBD1 (5 bases). CDR1 and CDR2 (germline): SGHRS, YFSETQ. This CDR3 contains 15 residues. V dropped 2 bases and J dropped 0 bases, with 11 bases sitting between them. CDR3 amino acids: CASSLQGDSNYGYTF. The CDR3 DNA follows: TGCGCCAGCAGCTTACAAGGGGATTCTAACTATGGCTACACCTTC.

The chain joins TRBV20-1 to TRBJ2-1, with TRBD2 matching over 12 bases. The CDR3 is made up of 15 amino acids. Looked up from germline, CDR1 is DFQATT and CDR2 is SNEGSKA (reference sequence). Trimming cost V 3 bases and J 7 bases; bases outside gene matches: 7. This CDR3 is CSASDRLAGDNEQFF. The CDR3 bases are TGCAGTGCTAGTGACCGACTAGCGGGAGATAATGAGCAGTTCTTC.

The rearrangement links TRBV11-2 to TRBJ1-4; a possible D gene is TRBD1 (6 bases). With 4 bases removed from V and 6 bases from J, the gap between germline ends came to 15 bases. The CDR3 runs 15 residues. Per germline, CDR1 SGHAT and CDR2 FQNNGV. CDR3 DNA sequence: TGTGCCAGCAGCTCCCCCACAGGGATGGATGAAAAACTGTTTTTT. Amino acids: CASSSPTGMDEKLFF.

This clonotype was observed a handful of times. One end of the junction varies from germline; a read error may be responsible. This rearrangement joins TRBV4-1 to TRBJ2-2, with D tentatively TRBD2 (5 bases). The CDR3 loop spans 11 amino acids. Germline CDR1 MGHRA, CDR2 YSYEKL. The CDR3 nucleotides read TGCGCCAGCAGCCAAGACGGGGAACTGTTTTTT. It codes for CASSQDGELFF.

CDR3 sequence (DNA): TGTGCCAGCAGCTTAGTCTCGGTTCTATCCGGGGAGCTGTTTTTT. Protein product: CASSLVSVLSGELFF. The genes are TRBV11-2 and TRBJ2-2; D ambiguous. Between the trimmed V and J ends, which lost 1 base and 6 bases, there was a span of 12 bases. This CDR3 has 15 amino acids. Germline V CDR1 and CDR2: SGHAT, FQNNGV.

This clonotype was seen a handful of times. V and J are TRBV28 and TRBJ1-2; D is unclear. Germline V gene sequence: CDR1 MDHEN, CDR2 SYDVKM. Trimming removed 1 base from V and 4 bases from J, with 10 bases in between. The CDR3 length is 14 residues. The CDR3, as DNA: TGTGCCAGCAGTTTATCCGTCAGGCCCTATGGCTACACCTTC. Translated, it gives CASSLSVRPYGYTF.

V and J are TRBV7-9 and TRBJ1-2, with D unresolved. The CDR3 consists of 15 residues. Germline loops: CDR1 SEHNR, CDR2 FQNEAQ (reference sequence). V lost 0 bases and J 6 bases, leaving 14 bases between the germline ends. The CDR3 loop reads CASSLASKGEHGYTF. The CDR3 DNA is TGTGCCAGCAGCTTAGCGTCGAAAGGAGAACATGGCTACACCTTC.